These T cell receptor beta chains were read from a single sample in a study of cytomegalovirus exposure and HLA in healthy donors. Data came from immunoSEQ multiplex PCR; TCRdb stores just in-frame clones and leaves some out. In the table there are roughly 300,000 clones, roughly 90% of which are singletons. Input material: PBMCs. These receptors all come from a woman in her late teens or twenties in good health and CMV-seronegative. The CDR3 runs from the conserved cysteine through the conserved F or W. D genes are given only for firm matches. Only some rows state a clone size, as once, few, many or a class for expanded clones.

size,J,D,V,DNA,CDR3
NA,TRBJ2-2,NA,TRBV21-1,TGTGCCAGCAGCACGGGGACTAGCGGGAGACTCGTCACCGGGGAGCTGTTTTTT,CASSTGTSGRLVTGELFF
NA,TRBJ2-7,TRBD1,TRBV6-5,TGTGCCAGCAGTTATTCTTCGGGACAGTTTTCAGCCGAGCAGTACTTC,CASSYSSGQFSAEQYF
NA,TRBJ1-2,NA,TRBV2,TGTGCCAGCAGTGTGGGGGACACGACTATCTATGGCTACACCTTC,CASSVGDTTIYGYTF
NA,TRBJ1-2,TRBD1,TRBV4-2,TGTGCCAGCAGCCAGTCGACAGGGGATAACTATGGCTACACCTTC,CASSQSTGDNYGYTF
NA,TRBJ2-7,TRBD1,TRBV12-5,TGTGCTAGTACCCCAGGACAGGGGCTCTCCTACGAGCAGTACTTC,CASTPGQGLSYEQYF
NA,TRBJ1-2,TRBD1,TRBV28,TGTGCCAGCACGCCCGGGGACAGCCTTCTTAACTATGGCTACACCTTC,CASTPGDSLLNYGYTF
NA,TRBJ2-1,TRBD1,TRBV29-1,TGCAGCGTGGGACAGGGTTGGTTCTTC,CSVGQGWFF
NA,TRBJ2-1,NA,TRBV29-1,TGCAGCGTTAAGGACAGCTCCTACAATGAGCAGTTCTTC,CSVKDSSYNEQFF
NA,TRBJ2-3,TRBD1,TRBV7-3,TGTGCCAGCAGCGCGGGACAGGGGGCCACAGATACGCAGTATTTT,CASSAGQGATDTQYF
NA,TRBJ2-7,NA,TRBV4-3,TGCGCCAGCAGCCGCCTAACGGGAGCGGACACCTACGAGCAGTACTTC,CASSRLTGADTYEQYF
NA,TRBJ1-4,TRBD1,TRBV7-2,TGTGCCAGCAGCCCCCGTTCCGACAGGGTCTTGGAAAAACTGTTTTTT,CASSPRSDRVLEKLFF
NA,TRBJ1-3,NA,TRBV28,TGTGCCAGCAATCAACGCTCACAGGGCGGCGGAAACACCATATATTTT,CASNQRSQGGGNTIYF
NA,TRBJ2-7,TRBD2,TRBV7-3,TGTGCCAGCAGCTTAAGTGGGGGACTAGGGTACGAGCAGTACTTC,CASSLSGGLGYEQYF
once,TRBJ2-2,NA,TRBV4-3,TGCGCCAGCAGCCAGGTAATAGCGGAGACAAACACCGGGGAGCTGTTTTTT,CASSQVIAETNTGELFF
NA,TRBJ2-4,NA,TRBV15,TGTGCCACCAGCAGGGGGGCCGTATCTCAAAACATTCAGTACTTC,CATSRGAVSQNIQYF
NA,TRBJ2-3,TRBD2,TRBV5-4,TGTGCCAGCAGCTCCTCAGCGGGGGGGACAGATACGCAGTATTTT,CASSSSAGGTDTQYF
NA,TRBJ2-1,TRBD2,TRBV6-1,TGTGCCAGCAGTGTCGAATTCGTGCTAGCGGGAGACAATGAGCAGTTCTTC,CASSVEFVLAGDNEQFF
NA,TRBJ2-2,NA,TRBV19,TGTGCCAGTACTAATACAGGTTCGAACACCGGGGAGCTGTTTTTT,CASTNTGSNTGELFF
NA,TRBJ1-2,NA,TRBV9,TGTGCCAGCAGCGTAGAGCGCACCGCGGGGGGCTACACCTTC,CASSVERTAGGYTF
once,TRBJ2-1,TRBD2,TRBV11-3,TGTGCCAGCAGCTTATCACCGGGACTAGCGGGAGACGTCTACAATGAGCAGTTCTTC,CASSLSPGLAGDVYNEQFF
NA,TRBJ2-7,NA,TRBV28,TGTGCCAGCAGCCTTACTCCTTACGAGCAGTACTTC,CASSLTPYEQYF
NA,TRBJ2-1,TRBD2,TRBV27,TGTGCCAGCAGTGGGTCGACTAGCGGTTACAATGAGCAGTTCTTC,CASSGSTSGYNEQFF
once,TRBJ2-6,NA,TRBV2,TGTGCCAGCAGCGACCTCCGGGGTGGGGCCAACGTCCTGACTTTC,CASSDLRGGANVLTF
NA,TRBJ2-7,TRBD1,TRBV29-1,TGCAGCGTTACGCGACAGGGATCCTACGAGCAGTACTTC,CSVTRQGSYEQYF
NA,TRBJ2-4,TRBD1,TRBV2,TGTGCCAGCAGGGTACAGGGGGCGCGGAACATTCAGTACTTC,CASRVQGARNIQYF
NA,TRBJ2-2,TRBD1,TRBV6-1,TGTGCCAGCAGTGAGACAGGGGCCAACACCGGGGAGCTGTTTTTT,CASSETGANTGELFF
NA,TRBJ1-4,TRBD1,TRBV6-5,TGTGCCAGCAGTTACGTACAGGGGGCGGATCGTGAAAAACTGTTTTTT,CASSYVQGADREKLFF
NA,TRBJ1-1,NA,TRBV27,TGTGCCAGCAGTTTTTTTGGGGGAGGGAGTACCACTGAAGCTTTCTTT,CASSFFGGGSTTEAFF
NA,TRBJ2-1,NA,TRBV2,TGTGCCAGCAGAGAGACAGGTCCTTACAATGAGCAGTTCTTC,CASRETGPYNEQFF
once,TRBJ2-2,NA,TRBV5-6,TGTGCCAGCAGCTTTGGTATACAGGGCGCCGGGGAGCTGTTTTTT,CASSFGIQGAGELFF
NA,TRBJ2-7,TRBD2,TRBV27,TGTGCCAGCAGAAGACTAGCGGGAGGCTCCCTACCTTCCTACGAGCAGTACTTC,CASRRLAGGSLPSYEQYF
NA,TRBJ2-2,TRBD1,TRBV7-6,TGTGCCAGCAGCTTAACGATCCTACAGGGACAGGGGAGCACCGGGGAGCTGTTTTTT,CASSLTILQGQGSTGELFF
NA,TRBJ1-1,TRBD1,TRBV28,TGTGCCAGCACTGTACAGGGGGACACTGAAGCTTTCTTT,CASTVQGDTEAFF
NA,TRBJ2-3,NA,TRBV12-2,TGTGCAAGTCCGGAGTATACGCAGTATTTT,CASPEYTQYF
NA,TRBJ2-5,TRBD2,TRBV5-4,TGTGCCAGCAGCTGGGCCGGGACTAGCGTTAGAGTGGGGGAGACCCAGTACTTC,CASSWAGTSVRVGETQYF
few,TRBJ2-1,NA,TRBV4-3,TGCGCCAGCAGCCAATACGGGGTAAGAAATGAGCAGTTCTTC,CASSQYGVRNEQFF
many,TRBJ2-7,NA,TRBV2,TGTGCCAGCAGTGTACGGACACCCTACGAGCAGTACTTC,CASSVRTPYEQYF
NA,TRBJ1-1,TRBD1,TRBV5-4,TGTGCCAGCAGCTCCGGACAGGGTGGCGCTGAAGCTTTCTTT,CASSSGQGGAEAFF
NA,TRBJ1-1,NA,TRBV6-5,TGTGCCAGCAGTTACTCCGGGACAAGTAACACTGAAGCTTTCTTT,CASSYSGTSNTEAFF
NA,TRBJ2-1,NA,TRBV5-1,TGCGCCAGCAGCACCCCGGGAGAGGCTTACAATGAGCAGTTCTTC,CASSTPGEAYNEQFF
NA,TRBJ2-7,TRBD2,TRBV28,TGTGCCAGCAGACCCTCAGCGGGAGTCTCCTACGAGCAGTACTTC,CASRPSAGVSYEQYF
NA,TRBJ1-5,NA,TRBV19,TGTGCCAGTAGTAGCCCACAGGGAGAGGGGCCCCAGCATTTT,CASSSPQGEGPQHF
NA,TRBJ2-3,NA,TRBV6-6,TGTGCCAGCATTCAGGGGGGTAGCGGAAGAGATACGCAGTATTTT,CASIQGGSGRDTQYF
NA,TRBJ2-3,NA,TRBV2,TGTGCCAGCAGGGAGGGGAATACGCAGTATTTT,CASREGNTQYF
few,TRBJ1-3,TRBD1,TRBV7-9,TGTGCCAGCAGCCCACAGGGGGCTTCCGGAAACACCATATATTTT,CASSPQGASGNTIYF
NA,TRBJ2-7,NA,TRBV18,TGTGCCAGCTCACCGGACGGAGGTGCCGAGCAGTACTTC,CASSPDGGAEQYF
NA,TRBJ2-1,NA,TRBV6-6,TGTGCCAGCAGTTACCGATTACAGGGACCCTACAATGAGCAGTTCTTC,CASSYRLQGPYNEQFF
once,TRBJ2-5,NA,TRBV11-2,TGTGCCAGCAGCTCCCCGGCCGGGTGGACAACAAGTCAAGAGACCCAGTACTTC,CASSSPAGWTTSQETQYF
NA,TRBJ1-2,TRBD1,TRBV2,TGTGCCAGCAGTGAGGGACAGGCCTACCTTTGGGGCTACACCTTC,CASSEGQAYLWGYTF
NA,TRBJ2-2,NA,TRBV2,TGTGCCAGCAGTGAGACAGGATTGACCGGGGAGCTGTTTTTT,CASSETGLTGELFF
NA,TRBJ2-6,NA,TRBV7-3,TGTGCCAGCAGCTTCCCCGGGACAACTGGGGCCAACGTCCTGACTTTC,CASSFPGTTGANVLTF